The rows below give T cell receptor beta chains drawn from one sample of a study of CD8 T cells in Susac syndrome. TCRdb reprocessed the immunoSEQ multiplex PCR reads via MiXCR and lists one record per CDR3 protein. The table includes roughly 120,000 distinct CDR3 sequences, about 92% detected once. The source material was CD4+ T cells from PBMCs. The source is a human donor with multiple sclerosis. Each CDR3 is given with its conserved first and last residue. A D gene is named only where the DNA matches it firmly. Rows may omit the clone size; those that give it use once, few, many or a size class.

>TRBV12-3/TRBV12-4|NA|TRBJ2-7|TRBD1
TGTGCCAGCAGAAGACAGGGCGGAGGTAGCTACGAGCAGTACTTC
CASRRQGGGSYEQYF
>TRBV2|NA|TRBJ1-5|NA
TGTGCCAGCAGTGAAGCGCTTAGAAGTCAGCCCCAGCATTTT
CASSEALRSQPQHF
>TRBV28|NA|TRBJ2-6|NA
TGTGCCAGCAGTTTAGGCTTAACTGGGGCCAACGTCCTGACTTTC
CASSLGLTGANVLTF
>TRBV7-3|NA|TRBJ2-7|NA
TGTGCCAGCAGCTTAAAAGCAGGGGACGGATCCTACGAGCAGTACTTC
CASSLKAGDGSYEQYF
>TRBV4-3|NA|TRBJ1-5|NA
TGCGCCAGCAGCCAAGGCGTCCGTCAGCCCCAGCATTTT
CASSQGVRQPQHF
>TRBV6-2/TRBV6-3|NA|TRBJ2-3|NA
TGTGCCAGCACCAAGACTAGCACAGATACGCAGTATTTT
CASTKTSTDTQYF
>TRBV5-1|NA|TRBJ2-3|TRBD2
TGCGCCAGCTCGGGACTAGTCACAGATACGCAGTATTTT
CASSGLVTDTQYF
>TRBV23-1|NA|TRBJ1-1|TRBD1
TGCGCCAGCACCAACCCCTGGACAGGAATGAACACTGAAGCTTTCTTT
CASTNPWTGMNTEAFF
>TRBV27|NA|TRBJ1-5|NA
TGTGCCAGCAGCCAGGGTTGGGGTCAGCCCCAGCATTTT
CASSQGWGQPQHF
>TRBV5-6|NA|TRBJ2-5|NA
TGTGCCAGCAGCCTACGGCAGGGGGGCCCGGTAGGGACCCAGTACTTC
CASSLRQGGPVGTQYF
>TRBV11-2|NA|TRBJ1-4|NA
TGTGCCAGCGGCCTGGGGCCCAATAATGAAAAACTGTTTTTT
CASGLGPNNEKLFF
>TRBV5-4|NA|TRBJ1-1|NA
TGTGCCAGCAGCTGGGATGGTACTGAAGCTTTCTTT
CASSWDGTEAFF
>TRBV20-1|NA|TRBJ2-7|NA
TGCAGTGCTAGAGTGTCCGGACATACCTACGAGCAGTACTTC
CSARVSGHTYEQYF
>TRBV20-1|NA|TRBJ1-5|TRBD1
TGCAGTGCTAGGGGACAGGGAGGTCAGCCCCAGCATTTT
CSARGQGGQPQHF
>TRBV12-3/TRBV12-4|NA|TRBJ2-1|TRBD2
TGTGCCAGCAGTATTGCCGGGACTAGCGGTGGGAATGAGCAGTTCTTC
CASSIAGTSGGNEQFF
>TRBV6-5|NA|TRBJ2-7|NA
TGTGCCAGCAGTTACTCCGCGGGTTCCTACGAGCAGTACTTC
CASSYSAGSYEQYF
>TRBV20-1|NA|TRBJ2-7|NA
TGCAGTGCCGACCAGCCGGGACTTCCAGGCTGGCAGTACTTC
CSADQPGLPGWQYF
>TRBV2|NA|TRBJ2-2|NA
TGTGCCAGCAGTGATCAGGGGAACACCGGGGAGCTGTTTTTT
CASSDQGNTGELFF
>TRBV6-6|NA|TRBJ1-2|TRBD1
TGTGCCAGCAGTCGGATGACAGGGTCTGTCGGCTACACCTTC
CASSRMTGSVGYTF
>TRBV6-5|NA|TRBJ1-5|NA
TGTGCCAGCAGCCCCGGGACACGTTTCGAGCCCCAGCATTTT
CASSPGTRFEPQHF
>TRBV6-2/TRBV6-3|NA|TRBJ1-1|NA
TGTGCCAGCAGTTACGGATTCGGCGGGGCTGAAGCTTTCTTT
CASSYGFGGAEAFF
>TRBV10-3|NA|TRBJ2-3|NA
TGTGCCATCAGTGGGGACGGTACGCAGTATTTT
CAISGDGTQYF
>TRBV19|NA|TRBJ1-2|TRBD1
TGTGCCAGTGGGGTCCCGGGACAGGGTTTCGACTATGGCTACACCTTC
CASGVPGQGFDYGYTF
>TRBV5-1|NA|TRBJ1-5|TRBD1
TGCGCCAGCAGCCGGACAGGGGATAGCAATCAGCCCCAGCATTTT
CASSRTGDSNQPQHF
>TRBV7-3|NA|TRBJ1-6|NA
TGTGCCAGCAGTTCAGGGGTATCTAATTCACCCCTCCACTTT
CASSSGVSNSPLHF
>TRBV28|NA|TRBJ2-7|NA
TGTGCCAGTGCGGGACAAGTAGTCCCCTACGAGCAGTACTTC
CASAGQVVPYEQYF
>TRBV11-3|NA|TRBJ2-5|NA
TGTGCCAGCAGTACCGGGACATCAACCCAAGAGACCCAGTACTTC
CASSTGTSTQETQYF
>TRBV28|NA|TRBJ1-3|TRBD1
TGTGCCAGCAGAGTTGGACAGGGGCGGACCATATATTTT
CASRVGQGRTIYF
>TRBV12-3/TRBV12-4|NA|TRBJ2-5|NA
TGTGCCAGCAACCCTGGGGGAGAGACCCAGTACTTC
CASNPGGETQYF
>TRBV18|NA|TRBJ1-1|NA
TGTGCCAGCTCACCAATGGAGAACACTGAAGCTTTCTTT
CASSPMENTEAFF
>TRBV29-1|NA|TRBJ1-1|NA
TGCAGCGTTGAAACGGGTTGGACTCTTGAAGCTTTCTTT
CSVETGWTLEAFF
>TRBV7-2|NA|TRBJ1-4|NA
TGTGCCAGCAGCTTACTAGGACTTAATGAAAAACTGTTTTTT
CASSLLGLNEKLFF
>TRBV27|NA|TRBJ1-4|TRBD1
TGTGCCAGTTGGACAGGTTTTGATGAAAAACTGTTTTTT
CASWTGFDEKLFF
>TRBV19|NA|TRBJ2-2|NA
TGTGCCAGCACACGATCCACAGGGAACGCGAACACCGGGGAGCTGTTTTTT
CASTRSTGNANTGELFF
>TRBV15|NA|TRBJ2-5|NA
TGTGCCACCAGTGGGGACATTTCGGATCAAGAGACCCAGTACTTC
CATSGDISDQETQYF
>TRBV27|NA|TRBJ2-4|NA
TGTGCCAGCAGTACAAACCCGATTATGGCCAAAAACATTCAGTACTTC
CASSTNPIMAKNIQYF
>TRBV7-2|NA|TRBJ2-3|TRBD2
TGTGCCAGCAGCCCGGGGGGGCAGAGAGATACGCAGTATTTT
CASSPGGQRDTQYF
>TRBV6-5|NA|TRBJ1-6|NA
TGTGCCAGCAGTTACTCGGGGATTTACAGCTCCTATAATTCACCCCTCCACTTT
CASSYSGIYSSYNSPLHF
>TRBV15|NA|TRBJ1-6|TRBD1
TGTGCCACCAGCAGAGATAACAGGGGTGGTTCACCCCTCCACTTT
CATSRDNRGGSPLHF
>TRBV2|NA|TRBJ2-3|TRBD1
TGTGCCAGCAGTGAAGCTAGGACAGGGGGCCCAGATACGCAGTATTTT
CASSEARTGGPDTQYF
>TRBV19|NA|TRBJ1-1|TRBD1
TGTGCCAGTGGACAGGGTTGGGGAACTGAAGCTTTCTTT
CASGQGWGTEAFF
>TRBV29-1|NA|TRBJ1-2|NA
TGCAGCGCCAGTAGGGATAGTAACTATGGCTACACCTTC
CSASRDSNYGYTF
>TRBV6-5|NA|TRBJ1-2|NA
TGTGCCAGCAGTTACGCAACGGACCCTCCCGGGGCCTATGGCTACACCTTC
CASSYATDPPGAYGYTF
>TRBV7-9|NA|TRBJ2-6|NA
TGTGCCAGCAGCTTTCCGAAAAGCGGGGCCAACGTCCTGACTTTC
CASSFPKSGANVLTF
>TRBV5-6|once|TRBJ1-5|NA
TGTGCCAGCAGTGCGTCCAGGGGCAATCAGCCCCAGCATTTT
CASSASRGNQPQHF
>TRBV29-1|NA|TRBJ2-7|NA
TGCAGCGTGGCTAAGCCCATCGAGCAGTACTTC
CSVAKPIEQYF
>TRBV11-3|NA|TRBJ1-1|NA
TGTGCCAGCAGCCCTGGGGGACATCTAACCGCTTTCTTT
CASSPGGHLTAFF
>TRBV19|once|TRBJ1-1|NA
TGTGCCAGTAGTACTTATACGAACACTGAAGCTTTCTTT
CASSTYTNTEAFF
>TRBV30|few|TRBJ2-7|TRBD2
TGTGCCTGGAGTATAGCGGGGGGGATCAAGCAGTACTTC
CAWSIAGGIKQYF
>TRBV20-1|NA|TRBJ1-2|NA
TGCAGTGCTAGTAAGCCAGGGTACTATGGCTACACCTTC
CSASKPGYYGYTF
>TRBV7-2|NA|TRBJ2-5|NA
TGTGCCAGCAGCTTAAATTTCCCAGAGACCCAGTACTTC
CASSLNFPETQYF
>TRBV25-1|NA|TRBJ1-1|TRBD1
TGTGCCAGCATGACAGGGAGACTCACTGAAGCTTTCTTT
CASMTGRLTEAFF
>TRBV29-1|NA|TRBJ1-1|NA
TGCAGCGGCGGGGGATACACTGAAGCTTTCTTT
CSGGGYTEAFF
>TRBV5-4|once|TRBJ1-2|NA
TGTGCCAGCAGCGTGGGACGGGGTAACTATGGCTACACCTTC
CASSVGRGNYGYTF